This entry describes one TCR beta chain. These data come from a study of blood T cell repertoires in COVID-19. In the original processing: Reference gene primer amplification in the assay estimated nucleated cell counts. TCRdb keeps only in-frame clones here, not all; method: immunoSEQ multiplex PCR. Clone size and V and J calls were adopted from that table, with D and trimming inferred from the DNA. The data contain approximately 90,000 clones, approximately 90% of them singletons. Specimen: peripheral blood. The clonotype comes from a man in his forties or fifties with acute or convalescent COVID-19.

The CDR3: CASSLRGLGRETQYF. DNA for the CDR3: TGTGCCAGCAGCTTAAGGGGGCTCGGGAGAGAGACCCAGTACTTC. V is TRBV5-6 and J is TRBJ2-5, with a weak D call TRBD1 (7 bases). Trimming left V 2 bases short and J 4 bases short, with 15 bases between. CDR3 size: 15 residues. In germline, CDR1 is SGHDT, CDR2 YYEEEE.